These 26 T cell receptor beta chains were all obtained from the same sample, sequenced in a study of CD8 T cell repertoires and HIV-1 epitope variants. These receptors' antigens are unknown. TCRdb keeps only in-frame clones here, not all; method: immunoSEQ multiplex PCR. Of 2,500 or so clones in the sample, about 61% were seen once. The material sequenced was cultured CD8+ T cells derived from PBMCs. These receptors all stem from a male donor with HIV.

By share of the sample, this clone is large (0.1 to 1%). The chain uses TRBV15 and TRBJ2-5; D is ambiguous. The length of the CDR3 is 13 residues. Germline values: CDR1 LNHNV, CDR2 YYDKDF (reference sequence). Trimming cost V 0 bases and J 4 bases, with 6 bases left between them. The CDR3 here is CATSRDRRETQYF. DNA for the CDR3: TGTGCCACCAGCAGAGATCGGAGAGAGACCCAGTACTTC.

The chain recombines TRBV30 with TRBJ2-1, with D unresolved. The CDR3 is made up of 12 amino acids. With 0 bases removed from V and 6 bases from J, the gap between germline ends came to 6 bases. CDR1 and CDR2 from the germline V gene are GTSNPN and SVGIG (reference sequence). CDR3 bases: TGTGCCTGGAGTGTTATGGGCAATGAGCAGTTCTTC. The encoded protein is CAWSVMGNEQFF.

The CDR3 sequence: CASSGDSSNYGYTF. CDR3 in DNA: TGCGCCAGCAGCGGGGACTCTTCTAACTATGGCTACACCTTC. The chain is built from TRBV5-1 and TRBJ1-2; possible D gene TRBD1, 5 bases. Germline values: CDR1 SGHRS, CDR2 YFSETQ. The CDR3 loop spans 14 amino acids. Trimming shortened V by 4 bases and J by 0 bases, and 10 bases separated the two germline ends. Supplemented by reference TRBV5-1 and TRBJ1-2, the full variable domain reads KAGVTQTPRYLIKTRGQQVTLSCSPISGHRSVSWYQQTPGQGLQFLFEYFSETQRNKGNFPGRFSGRQFSNSRSEMNVSTLELGDSALYLCASSGDSSNYGYTFGSGTRLTVV.

V is TRBV10-3 and J is TRBJ2-7, with D uncertain. Germline V gene lookup returns CDR1 ENHRY and CDR2 SYGVKD. The CDR3 has 14 residues. Trimming took off 0 bases at V and 5 bases at J, with 11 bases between the two ends. This chain's CDR3 is CAISESLLADEQYF. The CDR3 DNA is TGTGCCATCAGTGAGTCTCTTTTGGCAGACGAGCAGTACTTC.

By proportion, this clone is large (0.1 to 1%). The chain recombines TRBV4-2 with TRBJ1-2; 7 bases agree with TRBD1. V shed 4 bases and J 7 bases; nucleotides not matched to a gene: 12. Germline V gene sequence: CDR1 LGHNA, CDR2 YNFKEQ. The CDR3 has 15 residues. In DNA, the CDR3 is TGTGCCAGCAGCCTAGGGGACAGCGGGAGGGGTGGCTACACCTTC. As protein: CASSLGDSGRGGYTF.

This chain connects TRBV28 to TRBJ1-2, with a weak D call TRBD1 (6 bases). This CDR3 contains 13 residues. Per germline, CDR1 MDHEN and CDR2 SYDVKM. Trimming stripped 7 bases from V and 4 bases from J, with 13 bases between. Here the CDR3 reads CASNPQGGYGYTF. The CDR3 DNA follows: TGTGCCAGCAACCCACAGGGTGGCTATGGCTACACCTTC.

The chain recombines TRBV5-1 with TRBJ2-3, with 13 nucleotides matching TRBD2. CDR3 length: 16 amino acids. After removal of 8 bases from V and 0 bases from J, the junction contained 6 bases not matched to a gene. Germline values: CDR1 SGHRS, CDR2 YFSETQ. CDR3 nucleotide sequence: TGCGCCAGTCGGACTAGCGGGAGTGCTAGCACAGATACGCAGTATTTT. Protein: CASRTSGSASTDTQYF.

This rearrangement joins TRBV7-6 to TRBJ2-3; D may be TRBD2 (6 bases). Germline CDR1 reads SGHVS; CDR2 reads FNYEAQ. The CDR3 extends over 16 amino acids. With 2 bases removed from V and 0 bases from J, the gap between germline ends came to 12 bases. The DNA for the CDR3 is TGTGCCAGCAGCTTAAGCGTCGGGACTAGCACAGATACGCAGTATTTT. This codes for CASSLSVGTSTDTQYF.

The CDR3, as DNA: TGTGCCAGCAGCTTAGGATTTGGCGGAGAAGAGACCCAGTACTTC. Amino acid sequence: CASSLGFGGEETQYF. The V and J genes are TRBV11-2 and TRBJ2-5; D is ambiguous. The CDR3 has 15 amino acids. V lost 1 base and J lost 3, with 12 bases in between. CDR1 and CDR2 (germline): SGHAT, FQNNGV.

This clone was seen a few times. V is TRBV14 and J is TRBJ2-5, with D possibly matching TRBD2 (6 bases). The V gene's germline CDR1 is SGHDN and CDR2 FVKESK. Trimming left V 1 base short and J 7 bases short, with 13 bases between. The CDR3 is 14 amino acids. The CDR3, as DNA: TGTGCCAGCAGCCAAGTGCGGGGCCGGGGGACCCAGTACTTC. Protein sequence: CASSQVRGRGTQYF.

The CDR3 sequence is CASSQGAMNTEAFF. The CDR3 DNA reads as TGTGCCAGCAGCCAGGGGGCAATGAACACTGAAGCTTTCTTT. This chain links TRBV5-5 with TRBJ1-1; 8 positions agree with TRBD1. The CDR3 spans 14 residues. CDR1 and CDR2 from the germline V gene are SGHKS and YYEKEE (reference sequence). V gave up 4 bases and J gave up 0 bases; unmatched junction bases: 2.

The chain is built from TRBV4-1 and TRBJ2-7; D uncertain. Germline values: CDR1 MGHRA, CDR2 YSYEKL. This CDR3 region has 13 residues. With 4 bases removed from V and 3 bases from J, the gap between germline ends came to 10 bases. This chain's CDR3 is CASSRILDYEQYF. The DNA of the CDR3 is TGCGCCAGCAGCCGTATACTCGACTACGAGCAGTACTTC.

This clone was seen more than once but under ten times. The chain links TRBV25-1 to TRBJ1-1; the match to TRBD1 covers 10 bases. Looked up from germline, CDR1 is MGHDK and CDR2 is SYGVNS. V trimming: 5 bases; J trimming: 3 bases; junction bases outside the gene matches: 3. The CDR3 is 14 residues long. In nucleotides, the CDR3 is TGTGCCAGCAGTACGACAGGGGGCCACACTGAAGCTTTCTTT. This encodes CASSTTGGHTEAFF.

V gene TRBV19 combines with J gene TRBJ2-7; 8 bases are shared with TRBD2. The CDR3 runs 16 residues. V shed 1 base, J shed 3 bases, and the junction held 8 bases outside the gene matches. CDR1 LNHDA and CDR2 SQIVND come from the germline V gene (reference sequence). The CDR3 DNA follows: TGTGCCAGTAGTATAGGCCCGCCTAGCGGGTTCTACGAGCAGTACTTC. This encodes CASSIGPPSGFYEQYF.

The chain links TRBV11-1 to TRBJ2-7, with 9 nucleotides matching TRBD1. The CDR3 is 14 amino acids. The V segment lost 5 bases and the J segment 6 bases; nucleotides outside the gene matches: 8. From germline, CDR1 is SGHAT and CDR2 FQDESV (reference sequence). CDR3 coding DNA: TGTGCCAGCAGCCCGAGGGACAGGGATGTCGAGCAGTACTTC. It codes for CASSPRDRDVEQYF.

This clone was recorded only once. The rearrangement joins TRBV6-1 to TRBJ2-1; 9 bases align to TRBD1. Trimming cost V 6 bases and J 0 bases; bases outside gene matches: 0. This CDR3 region has 14 residues. Germline V gene data show CDR1 as MNHNS and CDR2 as SASEGT. The CDR3 coding sequence is TGTGCCAGCAGGGACAGGGGCTCCTACAATGAGCAGTTCTTC. Amino acids: CASRDRGSYNEQFF.

The count of this clone is one. V is TRBV27 and J is TRBJ1-6; D remains ambiguous. The CDR3 is 15 residues long. The V gene's germline CDR1 is MNHEY and CDR2 SMNVEV (reference sequence). The germline V and J ends were trimmed by 5 bases and 4 bases, with 12 bases remaining between them. The CDR3: CASSTPAGYNSPLHF. The CDR3 bases are TGTGCCAGCAGTACCCCGGCAGGTTATAATTCACCCCTCCACTTT.

Only one count was recorded for this clone. The chain combines TRBV5-6 with TRBJ2-7; the match to TRBD1 covers 9 bases. This CDR3 contains 15 residues. Germline CDR1 and CDR2: SGHDT and YYEEEE. After removal of 3 bases from V and 6 bases from J, the junction contained 10 bases not matched to a gene. Written as DNA, the CDR3 is TGTGCCAGCAGCTGGGGGGGACAGGGAAAAGGCGAGCAGTACTTC. This translates into CASSWGGQGKGEQYF.

This sequence joins TRBV28 and TRBJ2-4; 8 bases line up with TRBD1. There are 13 residues in the CDR3. Germline V gives CDR1 MDHEN, CDR2 SYDVKM. J lost 9 bases, V lost 6 bases, and 7 bases had no gene match. The CDR3 here is CASRTFDRGIQYF. The CDR3 DNA sequence: TGTGCCAGCAGAACCTTCGACAGGGGCATTCAGTACTTC.

By share, this clone ranks as large. The chain carries TRBV19 and TRBJ1-5; TRBD1 agrees at 7 bases. The CDR3 sequence is 15 residues long. Germline V gene sequence: CDR1 LNHDA, CDR2 SQIVND (reference sequence). Trimming at V came to 7 bases and at J to 1 base, leaving 7 bases not matched to a gene. CDR3 nucleotide sequence: TGTGCCAGTACCCCGGACAGGTTAAGCAATCAGCCCCAGCATTTT. Protein: CASTPDRLSNQPQHF.

This clone was counted a few times. The chain joins TRBV11-2 to TRBJ2-7; no reliable D call. The CDR3 runs to 12 residues. The germline CDR1 and CDR2 sequences are SGHAT and FQNNGV. The germline V and J ends were trimmed by 2 bases and 6 bases, with 8 bases remaining between them. The DNA of the CDR3 is TGTGCCAGCAGCTTAAGTGGCAGCGAGCAGTACTTC. Translated, it gives CASSLSGSEQYF.

This clone is a singleton in its sample. This rearrangement joins TRBV9 to TRBJ2-3; 9 nucleotides line up with TRBD2. V dropped 2 bases and J dropped 5; count of bases not matched to a gene: 6. Germline V lookup: CDR1 SGDLS, CDR2 YYNGEE. This CDR3 is 15 amino acids long. CDR3 in amino acids: CASSVEGGGVDTQYF. The DNA for the CDR3 is TGTGCCAGCAGCGTCGAAGGCGGGGGGGTAGATACGCAGTATTTT.

The genes are TRBV6-5 and TRBJ2-2, with 8 positions matching TRBD2. Trimming took 0 bases from V and 1 from J; bases not matched to a gene: 1. This CDR3 region has 16 residues. CDR1 and CDR2 (germline): MNHEY, SVGAGI. The CDR3 nucleotides read TGTGCCAGCAGTTACTCGGCGGGGGGGAACACCGGGGAGCTGTTTTTT. It encodes CASSYSAGGNTGELFF.

This clone was seen only a few times. The chain recombines TRBV5-4 with TRBJ2-2; no reliable D call. The CDR3 consists of 13 residues. Trimming shortened V by 0 bases and J by 3 bases, and 3 bases separated the two germline ends. Germline V lookup: CDR1 SGHNT, CDR2 YYREEE (reference sequence). The CDR3 DNA sequence: TGTGCCAGCAGCTTGGTCGACACCGGGGAGCTGTTTTTT. This codes for CASSLVDTGELFF.

V and J are TRBV4-1 and TRBJ1-2, with 11 bases that match TRBD1. This CDR3 is 15 amino acids long. J was trimmed by 8 bases and V by 0 bases; bases with no gene match: 5. Germline loops: CDR1 MGHRA, CDR2 YSYEKL. CDR3 in DNA: TGCGCCAGCAGCCAAGATGCGGGACAGGGGGAGGGCTACACCTTC. Amino acid sequence: CASSQDAGQGEGYTF.

This clone has just a few counts. This chain connects TRBV5-5 to TRBJ2-7; a weak D match, TRBD2 (6 bases). V gave up 0 bases and J gave up 4 bases, with 11 bases separating them. Germline CDR1 and CDR2: SGHKS and YYEKEE (reference sequence). The length of the CDR3 is 14 residues. DNA of the CDR3: TGTGCCAGCAGCTTGGAAGTAGCGGTGTACGAGCAGTACTTC. This encodes CASSLEVAVYEQYF.